This T cell receptor beta chain was profiled in a study of T cell responses to AZD1222 COVID-19 vaccine. The CDR3 has 16 amino acids. CDR1 and CDR2 (germline): KGHSH, LQKENI. Trimming left V 4 bases short and J 4 bases short, with 19 bases between. Generated by immunoSEQ multiplex PCR, the TCRdb table keeps only in-frame clones and is missing some. The sample has roughly 180,000 clones, 90% to 95% seen once. The genes are TRBV18 and TRBJ1-2; D uncertain. The origin of this receptor is an adult who received the AZD1222 COVID-19 vaccine. The sample was peripheral blood, taken 28 days after the second AZD1222 dose. CDR3 coding DNA: TGTGCCAGCTCACTGGGATTCGGGCAGTCCTCCTATGGCTACACCTTC. Protein sequence: CASSLGFGQSSYGYTF.